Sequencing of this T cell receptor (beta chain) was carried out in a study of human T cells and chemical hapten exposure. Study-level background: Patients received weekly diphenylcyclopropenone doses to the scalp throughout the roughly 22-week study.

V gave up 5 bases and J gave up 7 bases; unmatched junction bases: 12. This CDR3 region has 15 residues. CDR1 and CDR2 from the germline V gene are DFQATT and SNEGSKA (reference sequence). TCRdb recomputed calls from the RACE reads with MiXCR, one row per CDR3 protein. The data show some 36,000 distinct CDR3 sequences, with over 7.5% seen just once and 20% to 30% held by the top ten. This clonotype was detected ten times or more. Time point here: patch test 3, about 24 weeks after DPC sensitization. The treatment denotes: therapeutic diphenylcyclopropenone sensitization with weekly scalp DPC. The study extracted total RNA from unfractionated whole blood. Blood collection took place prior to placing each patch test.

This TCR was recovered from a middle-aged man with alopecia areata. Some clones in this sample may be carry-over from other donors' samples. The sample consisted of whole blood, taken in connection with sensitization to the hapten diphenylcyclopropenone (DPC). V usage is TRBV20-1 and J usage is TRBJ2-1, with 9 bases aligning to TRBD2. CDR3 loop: CSASSLAGDYNEQFF. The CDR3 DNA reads TGCAGTGCTTCATCCTTAGCGGGAGATTATAATGAGCAGTTCTTC.